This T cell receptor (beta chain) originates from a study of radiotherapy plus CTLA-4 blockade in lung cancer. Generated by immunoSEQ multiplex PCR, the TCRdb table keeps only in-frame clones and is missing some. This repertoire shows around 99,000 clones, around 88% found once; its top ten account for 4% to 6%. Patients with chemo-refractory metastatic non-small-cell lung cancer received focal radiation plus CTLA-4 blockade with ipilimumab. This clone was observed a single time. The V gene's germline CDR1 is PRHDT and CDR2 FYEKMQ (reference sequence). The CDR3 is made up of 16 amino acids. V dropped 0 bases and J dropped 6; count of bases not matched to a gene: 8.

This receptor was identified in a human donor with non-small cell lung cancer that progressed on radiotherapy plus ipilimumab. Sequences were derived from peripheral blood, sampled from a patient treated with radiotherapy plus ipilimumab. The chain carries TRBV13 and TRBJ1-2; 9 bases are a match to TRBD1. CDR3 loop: CASSLGRGQGRDGYTF. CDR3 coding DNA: TGTGCCAGCAGCTTAGGCAGGGGACAGGGTCGAGATGGCTACACCTTC.